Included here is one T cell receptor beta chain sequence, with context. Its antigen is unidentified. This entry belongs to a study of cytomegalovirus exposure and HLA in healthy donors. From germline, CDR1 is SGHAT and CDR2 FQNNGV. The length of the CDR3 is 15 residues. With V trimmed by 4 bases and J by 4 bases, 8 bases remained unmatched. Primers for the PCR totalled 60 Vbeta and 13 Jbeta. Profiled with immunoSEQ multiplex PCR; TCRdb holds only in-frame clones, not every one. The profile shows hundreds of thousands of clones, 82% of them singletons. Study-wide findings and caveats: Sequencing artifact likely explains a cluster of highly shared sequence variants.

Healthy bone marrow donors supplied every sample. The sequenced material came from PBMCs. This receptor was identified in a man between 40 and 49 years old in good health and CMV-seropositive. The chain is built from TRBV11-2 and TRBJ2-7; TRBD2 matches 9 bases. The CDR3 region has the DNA TGTGCCAGCAGCTCCTTTAGCGGGAGCTCGTACGAGCAGTACTTC. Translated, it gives CASSSFSGSSYEQYF.